This is a list of T cell receptor beta chains from one sample in a study of blood T cell repertoires in COVID-19. Sequencing used immunoSEQ multiplex PCR; TCRdb keeps in-frame clones, though not all of them. The sample shows some 260,000 clones, 85% to 90% of them seen only once. The sample consisted of PBMCs or T cells enriched from blood (not recorded which). The receptors were sampled from a middle-aged man who had recovered from COVID-19. CDR3s include the opening cysteine and the closing phenylalanine or tryptophan. The D gene is left open where the match is weak.

v_call,j_call,d_call,cdr3_nt,cdr3_aa
TRBV28,TRBJ2-7,TRBD2,TGTGCCAGCAGTTGGGGGTTACTAGCGGGAGGGTACGAGCAGTACTTC,CASSWGLLAGGYEQYF
TRBV10-3,TRBJ1-5,TRBD1,TGTGCCATCAGTGAGTCGAGGCAGGGGGCCTATCAGCCCCAGCATTTT,CAISESRQGAYQPQHF
TRBV3-1/TRBV3-2,TRBJ2-7,TRBD1,TGTGCCAGCAGCTCCCGGACAGGTGGGTACGAGCAGTACTTC,CASSSRTGGYEQYF
TRBV30,TRBJ2-2,.,TGTGCCAGAGACAGAGTTATCAACACCGGGGAGCTGTTTTTT,CARDRVINTGELFF
TRBV5-6,TRBJ2-1,.,TGTGCCAGCAGCTTGGACACGGGAGCTGGGAATGAGCAGTTCTTC,CASSLDTGAGNEQFF
TRBV7-2,TRBJ2-5,.,TGTGCCAGCAGCTCGGGACTCCAAGAGACCCAGTACTTC,CASSSGLQETQYF
TRBV6-1,TRBJ1-5,.,TGTGCCAGCAGTGAACGCCAGGGTCAGCCCCAGCATTTT,CASSERQGQPQHF
TRBV6-2/TRBV6-3,TRBJ1-2,.,TGTGCCAGCAGTTACTCTTTACAGGGTGGAGGCTACACCTTC,CASSYSLQGGGYTF
TRBV6-4,TRBJ1-1,TRBD1,TGTGCCAGCAAGAGAGACAGGGGGGACACTGAAGCTTTCTTT,CASKRDRGDTEAFF
TRBV9,TRBJ2-7,TRBD2,TGTGCCAGCAGCGTAACGGGGGGTAACGAGCAGTACTTC,CASSVTGGNEQYF
TRBV10-3,TRBJ2-7,TRBD1,TGTGCCATCAGGAGGACAGGGGACCACGAGCAGTACTTC,CAIRRTGDHEQYF
TRBV11-2,TRBJ2-5,TRBD2,TGTGCCAGCAGCTTAGCCCGTAGCGGGGGGTTTGGTGAGACCCAGTACTTC,CASSLARSGGFGETQYF
TRBV4-3,TRBJ2-1,TRBD1,TGCGCCAGCAGCCAAGGGGACAGGGTTGGGAATGAGCAGTTCTTC,CASSQGDRVGNEQFF
TRBV15,TRBJ2-7,.,TGTGCCACCAGCAGGGGAGGCTACCACGAGCAGTACTTC,CATSRGGYHEQYF
TRBV11-3,TRBJ2-2,.,TGTGCCAGCAGCCCCAGCGGCACCGGGGAGCTGTTTTTT,CASSPSGTGELFF
TRBV4-1,TRBJ1-4,TRBD1,TGCGCCAGCAGCCTAGAGACAGGGTCGAATGAAAAACTGTTTTTT,CASSLETGSNEKLFF
TRBV11-2,TRBJ1-5,.,TGTGCCAGCAGCTCCAGGGGAAGCAATCAGCCCCAGCATTTT,CASSSRGSNQPQHF
TRBV21-1,TRBJ2-1,.,TGTGCCAGCAGCAAAGCCTGTTCAATCGGGACTAGCGGAAAAGTAAATGAGCAGTTCTTC,CASSKACSIGTSGKVNEQFF
TRBV7-6,TRBJ2-3,TRBD1,TGTGCCAGCAGCCATGAACCCGGACAGGGTGAGACAGATACGCAGTATTTT,CASSHEPGQGETDTQYF